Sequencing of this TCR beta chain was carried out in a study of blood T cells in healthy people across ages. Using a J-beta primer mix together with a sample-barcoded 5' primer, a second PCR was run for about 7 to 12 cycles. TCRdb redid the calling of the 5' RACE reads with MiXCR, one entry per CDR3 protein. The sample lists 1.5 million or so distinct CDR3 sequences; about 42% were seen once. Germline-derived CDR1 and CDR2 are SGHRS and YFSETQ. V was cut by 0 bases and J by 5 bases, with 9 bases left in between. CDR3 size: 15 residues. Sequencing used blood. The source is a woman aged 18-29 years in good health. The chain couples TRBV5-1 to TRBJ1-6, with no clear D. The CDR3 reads CASSLAAANNSPLHF. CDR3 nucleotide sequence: TGCGCCAGCAGCTTGGCCGCAGCGAATAATTCACCCCTCCACTTT.